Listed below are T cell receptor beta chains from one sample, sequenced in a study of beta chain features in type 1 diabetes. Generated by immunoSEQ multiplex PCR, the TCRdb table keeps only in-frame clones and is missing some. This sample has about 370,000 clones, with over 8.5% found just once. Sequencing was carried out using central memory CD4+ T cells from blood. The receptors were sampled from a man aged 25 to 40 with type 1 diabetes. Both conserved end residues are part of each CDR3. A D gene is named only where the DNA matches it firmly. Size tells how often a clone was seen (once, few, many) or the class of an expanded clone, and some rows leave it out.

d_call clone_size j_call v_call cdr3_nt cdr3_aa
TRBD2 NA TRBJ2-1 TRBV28 TGTGCCAGCAGTTTCCACAGCGGGAGGAGGAATGAGCAGTTCTTC CASSFHSGRRNEQFF
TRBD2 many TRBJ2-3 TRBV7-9 TGTGCCAGCCAACAGGAGGGCGTGGGAGGGGATACGCAGTATTTT CASQQEGVGGDTQYF
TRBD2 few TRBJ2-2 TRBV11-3 TGTGCCAGCAGCCGACTAGCGGAGATAACCGGGGAGCTGTTTTTT CASSRLAEITGELFF
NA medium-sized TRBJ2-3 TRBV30 TGTGCCTGGAGTGTTGATGAGTCAGATACGCAGTATTTT CAWSVDESDTQYF
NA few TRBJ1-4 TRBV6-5 TGTGCCAGCAGTTACACGGACACTAATGAAAAACTGTTTTTT CASSYTDTNEKLFF
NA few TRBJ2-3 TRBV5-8 TGTGCCAGCAGCTCAAAATACAGGGGCACAGATACGCAGTATTTT CASSSKYRGTDTQYF
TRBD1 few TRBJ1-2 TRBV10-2 TGCGCCAGCAGATCCGGGACAGGCGCTAACTATGGCTACACCTTC CASRSGTGANYGYTF
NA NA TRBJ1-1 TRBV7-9 TGTGCCAGCAGCTTAGGAGGCAGGTCGACTGAAGCTTTCTTT CASSLGGRSTEAFF
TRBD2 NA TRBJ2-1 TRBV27 TGTGCCAGCGTACCCCCTGTGAGTAGCGGGAGGGCCAAATTCGATGAGCAGTTCTTC CASVPPVSSGRAKFDEQFF
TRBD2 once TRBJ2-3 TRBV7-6 TGTGCCAGCAGCTTGACTAGCGGGAACACAGATACGCAGTATTTT CASSLTSGNTDTQYF
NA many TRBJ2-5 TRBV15 TGTGCCACCAGCAGAGGCGGGACCGTGGGGACCCAGTACTTC CATSRGGTVGTQYF
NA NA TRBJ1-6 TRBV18 TGTGCCAGCTCACCCCTTCATCGTTCACCCCTCCACTTT CASSPLHRSPLHF
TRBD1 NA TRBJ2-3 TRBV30 TGTGCCTGGAGTGTAGCGTGGGACAGGGGAGATACGCAGTATTTT CAWSVAWDRGDTQYF
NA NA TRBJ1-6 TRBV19 TGTGCCAGTAGTCGTCAAGGCGAGTCACCCCTCCACTTT CASSRQGESPLHF
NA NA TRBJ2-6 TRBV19 TGTGCCAGTAGATACATAAGCTCTGGGGCCAACGTCCTGACTTTC CASRYISSGANVLTF
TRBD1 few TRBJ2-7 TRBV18 TGTGCCAGCTCACCGGGACAGGACTACTACGAGCAGTACTTC CASSPGQDYYEQYF
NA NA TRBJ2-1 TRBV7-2 TGTGCCAGCAGCCCTAACCAGGTCGTATATGAGCAGTTCTTC CASSPNQVVYEQFF
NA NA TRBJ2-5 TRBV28 TGTGCCAGCAGCTCCGCTCGCCAAGGGGGGACCCAGTACTTC CASSSARQGGTQYF
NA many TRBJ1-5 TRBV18 TGTGCCAGCTCACCACCGGGAGGTTTAAGGGGCAGCAATCAGCCCCAGCATTTT CASSPPGGLRGSNQPQHF
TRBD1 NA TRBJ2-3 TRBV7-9 TGTGCCATTACCGAGGGGGCGTTTGCAGATACGCAGTATTTT CAITEGAFADTQYF
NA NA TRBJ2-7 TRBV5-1 TGCGCCAGCAGCGCGACAGAATACGAGCAGTACTTC CASSATEYEQYF
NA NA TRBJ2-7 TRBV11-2 TGTGCCAGCAGCTTAGGACGGGGGAACTCCTACGAGCAGTACTTC CASSLGRGNSYEQYF
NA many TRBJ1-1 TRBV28 TGTGCCAGCAGTTCTTCAGGGCGGGGGAACACTGAAGCTTTCTTT CASSSSGRGNTEAFF
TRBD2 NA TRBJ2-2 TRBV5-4 TGTGCCAGCAGGGGACTAGCGGGAGTAGAGTCCGGGGAGCTGTTTTTT CASRGLAGVESGELFF
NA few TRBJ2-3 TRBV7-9 TGTGCCAGCAGCTTAAGTCGCGGGGCCACTTTCGATACGCAGTATTTT CASSLSRGATFDTQYF
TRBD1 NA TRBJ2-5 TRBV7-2 TGTGCCAGCAGCCCAGTTGGGACAGAACAAGAGACCCAGTACTTC CASSPVGTEQETQYF
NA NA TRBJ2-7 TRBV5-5 TGTGCCAGCAGCCTTGGGTCCTCCTACGAGCAGTACTTC CASSLGSSYEQYF
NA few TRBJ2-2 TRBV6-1 TGTGCCACCACAGAGAACACCGGGGAGCTGTTTTTT CATTENTGELFF
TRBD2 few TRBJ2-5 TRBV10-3 TGTGCCATCGGAGCGGGACTCCAAGAGACCCAGTACTTC CAIGAGLQETQYF
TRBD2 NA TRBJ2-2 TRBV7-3 TGTGCCAGCAGCTTACGGGTGACTAGCGGGAGGACTAACACCGGGGAGCTGTTTTTT CASSLRVTSGRTNTGELFF
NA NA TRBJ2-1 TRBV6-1 TGTGCCAGCAGTGAAGCGCTTCGGAAAAGCTCCTACAATGAGCAGTTCTTC CASSEALRKSSYNEQFF
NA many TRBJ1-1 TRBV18 TGTGCCAGCTCACCATCGGTCGACACTGAAGCTTTCTTT CASSPSVDTEAFF
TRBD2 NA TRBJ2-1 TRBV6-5 TGTGCCATTTCCCGTAGCGGGAGGGTCGATGAGCAGTTCTTC CAISRSGRVDEQFF
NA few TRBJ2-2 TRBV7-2 TGTGCCAGCACCCCACGCGCGATTGGGGAGCTGTTTTTT CASTPRAIGELFF
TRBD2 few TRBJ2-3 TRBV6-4 TGTGCCAGCAGTGCCTTGACTAGCGGGGAAACGTATACGCAGTATTTT CASSALTSGETYTQYF
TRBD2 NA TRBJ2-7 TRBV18 TGTGCCAGCTCCCCTAACGCCGGGGGGACTAGTAGTGCCTACGAGCAGTACTTC CASSPNAGGTSSAYEQYF
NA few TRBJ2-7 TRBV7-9 TGTGCCAGCAGCCCATGGACAGACTCCTACGAGCAGTACTTC CASSPWTDSYEQYF
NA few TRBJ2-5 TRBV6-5 TGTGCCAGCAGTTTGGGCGGAGAATCACAAGAGACCCAGTACTTC CASSLGGESQETQYF
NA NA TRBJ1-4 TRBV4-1 TGCGCCAGCAGCCCCCCGGGCAGCCTTAATGAAAAACTGTTTTTT CASSPPGSLNEKLFF
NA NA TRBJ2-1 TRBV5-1 TGCGCCAGCAGCTTGGGGACTAACAATGAGCAGTTCTTC CASSLGTNNEQFF
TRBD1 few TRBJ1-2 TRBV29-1 TGCAGCGTTGTGGGTTTTCAGGGGGCCAACTATGGCTACACCTTC CSVVGFQGANYGYTF
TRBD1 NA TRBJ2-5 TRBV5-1 TGCGCCAGCAGCTTGGAGACTGGGACAGGGCAAGAGACCCAGTACTTC CASSLETGTGQETQYF
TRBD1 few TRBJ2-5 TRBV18 TGTGCCAGCTCACCCCGACAGGGATCGAGGGAGACCCAGTACTTC CASSPRQGSRETQYF
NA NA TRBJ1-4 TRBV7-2 TGTGCCAGCAGCTTCCAGTATACTAATGAAAAACTGTTTTTT CASSFQYTNEKLFF
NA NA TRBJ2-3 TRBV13 TGTGCCAGCAGCCTACGACAGATTAGTTTCACAGATACGCAGTATTTT CASSLRQISFTDTQYF
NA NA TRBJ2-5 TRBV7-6 TGTGCCAGCAGCTTGTACCCCCCCACGGGCGGGGAGACCCAGTACTTC CASSLYPPTGGETQYF
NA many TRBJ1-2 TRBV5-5 TGTGCCAGCTTAGTCCAGGGTAACACCTTC CASLVQGNTF
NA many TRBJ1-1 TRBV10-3 TGTGCCATCCGCGGGCGTTGGAACACTGAAGCTTTCTTT CAIRGRWNTEAFF
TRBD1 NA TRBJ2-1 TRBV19 TGTGCCAGTAGTATCCAGGGGGCGCTGAGTGACAATGAGCAGTTCTTC CASSIQGALSDNEQFF
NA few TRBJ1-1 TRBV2 TGTGCCAGCGGTCCGAATGCGAACACTGAAGCTTTCTTT CASGPNANTEAFF
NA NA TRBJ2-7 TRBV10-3 TGTGCCAGCAGGCCACAGGGATTCGAGCAGTACTTC CASRPQGFEQYF
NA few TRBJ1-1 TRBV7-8 TGTGCCAGCAGCTTACAGGTCAGGCGGAACACTGAAGCTTTCTTT CASSLQVRRNTEAFF
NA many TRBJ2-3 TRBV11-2 TGTGCCAGCAGCTGGGTGGGAGGTAGAGATACGCAGTATTTT CASSWVGGRDTQYF
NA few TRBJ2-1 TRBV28 TGTGCCACCCGCCCCGGGCCCCTGGGTCAGTTCTTC CATRPGPLGQFF
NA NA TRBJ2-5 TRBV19 TGTGCCAGTAGTATAGACCCTGAGGAGACCCAGTACTTC CASSIDPEETQYF